What follows are 27 T cell receptor beta chains derived from one specimen sequenced in a study of molecular identifiers for immune sequencing clone quantification. TCRdb fed the PCR reads into MiXCR, producing one record per CDR3 protein. The sample lists about 65,000 distinct CDR3 sequences; about 18% were seen once. The sample was naive CD8+ T cells from blood, with Jurkat cell RNA spiked in. As for subset: FACS-sorted CD8+CD4-CCR7+CD45RA+ naive T cells. The receptors were gathered from a human donor in good health. Some libraries in this study had Jurkat cell RNA spiked in.

A word on this clonotype: This clone may be a read error of a much larger clone one base away. This sequence joins TRBV6-2 or TRBV6-3 and TRBJ2-7; perhaps D is TRBD1 or TRBD2 (5 bases each). The CDR3 sequence is 17 residues long. Trimming stripped 6 bases from V and 4 bases from J, with 25 bases between. Germline V gene lookup returns CDR1 MNHEY and CDR2 SVGEGT. CDR3 region: CASSLIGLTSGAYEQYF. The CDR3 DNA is TGTGCCAGCAGCCTAATAGGCCTAACTAGTGGGGCTTACGAGCAGTACTTC.

This clonotype occurred many times. The chain joins TRBV11-2 to TRBJ2-3; no clear D gene. The CDR3 extends over 15 amino acids. Deletions cut 1 base from V and 0 bases from J, with 8 bases between. Germline CDR1 and CDR2: SGHAT and FQNNGV. The CDR3: CASSLAVPSTDTQYF. Here the CDR3 DNA reads TGTGCCAGCAGCTTAGCGGTCCCTAGCACAGATACGCAGTATTTT.

This clonotype occurred many times. The chain carries TRBV6-2 or TRBV6-3 and TRBJ2-7; D unresolved. The germline gives CDR1 MNHEY, CDR2 SVGEGT. V was shortened by 2 bases and J by 4 bases, with 6 bases between the two germline ends. The CDR3 covers 12 residues. CDR3 nucleotide sequence: TGTGCCAGCAGTTACCCGACATACGAGCAGTACTTC. Translating it yields CASSYPTYEQYF.

Turning to this clonotype: This may arise from a read error, as a much more abundant clone is one base away. The conserved closing phenylalanine or tryptophan is absent in this CDR3, likely reflecting a read error. The CDR3 region has the DNA TGTGCCAGCATGCCCAGCCTATACAATGAGCAGTTCGTC. It translates to CASMPSLYNEQFV. The chain uses TRBV25-1 and TRBJ2-1; D gene unclear. Germline-derived CDR1 and CDR2 are MGHDK and SYGVNS. With 7 bases removed from V and 4 bases from J, the gap between germline ends came to 11 bases. The CDR3 loop spans 13 amino acids.

In its sample, this clonotype was seen many times. The chain links TRBV29-1 to TRBJ2-1; possibly TRBD1 for D (8 bases). The CDR3 has 13 residues. Between the trimmed V and J ends, which lost 5 bases and 7 bases, there was a span of 15 bases. Germline-derived CDR1 and CDR2 are SQVTM and ANQGSEA. CDR3 nucleotides: TGCAGCGTTATAACAGGGGGAGGGAATGAGCAGTTCTTC. It codes for CSVITGGGNEQFF.

The sample holds many counts of this clonotype. The rearrangement links TRBV25-1 to TRBJ2-2, with D uncertain. The V and J ends lost 8 bases and 0 bases respectively, with 10 bases between them. Germline V CDR1 and CDR2: MGHDK, SYGVNS. The CDR3 spans 14 residues. The CDR3 coding sequence is TGTGCCAGCCAGCCAGCAACGAACACCGGGGAGCTGTTTTTT. Protein product: CASQPATNTGELFF. Supplemented by reference TRBV25-1 and TRBJ2-2, the full variable domain reads EADIYQTPRYLVIGTGKKITLECSQTMGHDKMYWYQQDPGMELHLIHYSYGVNSTEKGDLSSESTVSRIRTEHFPLTLESARPSHTSQYLCASQPATNTGELFFGEGSRLTVL.

This rearrangement joins TRBV30 to TRBJ2-7, with D hard to call. Germline V lookup: CDR1 GTSNPN, CDR2 SVGIG (reference sequence). Trimming stripped 3 bases from V and 1 base from J, with 13 bases between. The CDR3 is 14 residues long. In DNA form, the CDR3 reads TGTGCCTGGAGGAGGAAGGGCCCATCCTACGAGCAGTACTTC. This gives the protein CAWRRKGPSYEQYF. The variable domain in full, completed from reference TRBV30 and TRBJ2-7, reads SQTIHQWPATLVQPVGSPLSLECTVEGTSNPNLYWYRQAAGRGLQLLFYSVGIGQISSEVPQNLSASRPQDRQFILSSKKLLLSDSGFYLCAWRRKGPSYEQYFGPGTRLTVT.

This chain connects TRBV10-2 to TRBJ2-1, with D maybe TRBD1 (6 bases). This CDR3 has 14 amino acids. Trimming removed 8 bases from V and 4 bases from J, with 15 bases in between. CDR1 is WSHSY, CDR2 SAAADI, per germline. CDR3 region: CASATGHLYNEQFF. The DNA for the CDR3 is TGCGCCAGCGCTACGGGACACTTATACAATGAGCAGTTCTTC.

This clonotype was counted ten times or more. The V and J genes are TRBV3-1 and TRBJ2-3; D uncertain. V shed 0 bases and J shed 2 bases, with 9 bases lying between them. The CDR3 runs 15 residues. Per the germline V gene, CDR1 is LGHDT and CDR2 is YNNKEL (reference sequence). The CDR3 nucleotides read TGTGCCAGCAGCCAAGATTTCACGAACACAGATACGCAGTATTTT. The encoded protein is CASSQDFTNTDTQYF.

This clonotype was picked up a small number of times. The chain has TRBV24-1 and TRBJ2-7, with 10 bases matching TRBD2. This CDR3 is 17 amino acids long. J was trimmed by 1 base and V by 5 bases; bases with no gene match: 10. CDR1 and CDR2 from the germline V gene are KGHDR and SFDVKD. DNA of the CDR3: TGTGCCACCAGTGCCCGGACTAGCGGAGTCATGTCCTACGAGCAGTACTTC. Amino acid sequence: CATSARTSGVMSYEQYF.

This clonotype has at least ten counts. The rearrangement uses TRBV7-8 and TRBJ2-1; D is unresolved. The V end was cut by 5 bases, the J end by 4 bases, with 9 bases between. This CDR3 has 13 amino acids. The germline CDR1 and CDR2 sequences are SGHVS and FQNEAQ. The CDR3 DNA reads as TGTGCCAGCAGCCCAGACTTGTACAATGAGCAGTTCTTC. Translated: CASSPDLYNEQFF.

There are many counts of this clonotype. This chain links TRBV4-1 with TRBJ2-7; weak D call: TRBD1 (5 bases). V lost 3 bases and J 1 base, leaving 10 bases between the germline ends. Germline CDR1 reads MGHRA; CDR2 reads YSYEKL. The CDR3 spans 14 residues. Here the CDR3 DNA reads TGCGCCAGCAGCCACCCCAGGGATTCCTACGAGCAGTACTTC. It translates to CASSHPRDSYEQYF.

This clonotype appeared many times. This chain links TRBV7-2 with TRBJ2-7, with no clear D. Trimming shortened V by 4 bases and J by 5 bases, and 15 bases separated the two germline ends. The V gene's germline CDR1 is SGHTA and CDR2 FQGNSA. The CDR3 extends over 14 amino acids. Here the CDR3 reads CASSSTLFEDEQYF. Written as DNA, the CDR3 is TGTGCCAGCAGCTCGACCCTCTTTGAGGACGAGCAGTACTTC.

V gene TRBV21-1 combines with J gene TRBJ2-3; the DNA was not compared with TRBD1, the D call given in the table. TRBV21-1 counts as a pseudogene. This CDR3 is built from 15 residues. CDR3 sequence reads: CASSKVPGSTDTQYF. DNA for the CDR3: TGTGCCAGCAGCAAAGTTCCGGGAAGCACAGATACGCAGTATTTT.

This sequence joins TRBV4-1 and TRBJ2-1; 7 bases align to TRBD2. The CDR3 totals 15 residues. Germline CDR1 is MGHRA and CDR2 is YSYEKL. V dropped 5 bases and J dropped 6; count of bases not matched to a gene: 10. CDR3 protein: CASSLTGGSFNEQFF. The CDR3 DNA is TGCGCCAGCAGCTTGACTGGCGGGAGTTTCAATGAGCAGTTCTTC.

The table lists this clonotype with a few counts. A read error may be the cause here, since a much bigger clone is one base away. CDR3 sequence: CASSPPGVFETQYF. CDR3 coding DNA: TGTGCCAGCAGCCCTCCGGGGGTATTTGAGACCCAGTACTTC. The V and J genes are TRBV7-9 and TRBJ2-5; possible D gene TRBD2, 6 bases. This CDR3 is 14 amino acids long. The germline V and J ends were trimmed by 5 bases and 5 bases, with 15 bases remaining between them. From germline, CDR1 is SEHNR and CDR2 FQNEAQ (reference sequence).

There are many counts of this clonotype. The rearrangement uses TRBV4-2 and TRBJ1-2; 7 bases match TRBD1. With V trimmed by 2 bases and J by 9 bases, 12 bases remained unmatched. The CDR3 runs to 15 residues. From germline, CDR1 is LGHNA and CDR2 YNFKEQ. As DNA, the CDR3 is TGTGCCAGCAGCCAACATCCCGGGACAGCAGTAAGCTACACCTTC. Amino acid sequence: CASSQHPGTAVSYTF.

This clonotype was recorded at least ten times. The chain employs TRBV6-1 and TRBJ2-7; the match to TRBD2 covers 11 bases. The germline gives CDR1 MNHNS, CDR2 SASEGT. V shed 8 bases, J shed 2 bases, and the junction held 5 bases outside the gene matches. The CDR3 contains 14 residues. CDR3 sequence reads: CASGPGLAAYEQYF. The DNA for the CDR3 is TGTGCCAGCGGGCCGGGACTAGCGGCCTACGAGCAGTACTTC.

This clonotype was detected a few times. The gene calls are TRBV4-3 and TRBJ2-1, with a tentative D call TRBD2 (6 bases). The V end was cut by 0 bases, the J end by 6 bases, with 15 bases between. The CDR3 totals 16 residues. In germline, CDR1 is LGHNA, CDR2 YSLEER. CDR3 DNA sequence: TGCGCCAGCAGCCAAGAGGTAGCGGTACCCTCCAATGAGCAGTTCTTC. Protein product: CASSQEVAVPSNEQFF.

Remarks on this clonotype: Given a much more abundant clone one base away, this may be a read error. The genes are TRBV28 and TRBJ2-7, with unresolved D. Germline-derived CDR1 and CDR2 are MDHEN and SYDVKM. V lost 3 bases, J lost 5 bases, and 14 bases lay in between. This CDR3 has 14 residues. In DNA, the CDR3 is TGTGCCAGCAGTTTCCTCGGATTAAGTCACGAGCAGTACTTC. This encodes CASSFLGLSHEQYF.

The chain is built from TRBV5-1 and TRBJ2-7; D gene unclear. Per the germline V gene, CDR1 is SGHRS and CDR2 is YFSETQ. V gave up 2 bases and J gave up 9 bases, with 12 bases separating them. The CDR3 totals 12 residues. The CDR3 DNA reads TGCGCCAGCAGCTTAAGGGAATGGGGGCAGTACTTC. Translated: CASSLREWGQYF.

The V call is TRBV7-9, the J call TRBJ2-2, with D tentatively TRBD2 (5 bases). CDR3 length: 17 residues. The V and J ends lost 4 bases and 3 bases respectively, with 18 bases between them. Germline values: CDR1 SEHNR, CDR2 FQNEAQ (reference sequence). The CDR3 bases are TGTGCCAGCAGCTCCCCGACGGGGAAACCGTACACCGGGGAGCTGTTTTTT. This sequence encodes CASSSPTGKPYTGELFF. Looking up the rest from reference TRBV7-9 and TRBJ2-2 gives the full variable domain: DTGVSQNPRHKITKRGQNVTFRCDPISEHNRLYWYRQTLGQGPEFLTYFQNEAQLEKSRLLSDRFSAERPKGSFSTLEIQRTEQGDSAMYLCASSSPTGKPYTGELFFGEGSRLTVL.

In its sample, this clonotype was seen many times. The CDR3 nucleotides are TGTGCCAGCAGTTTAGGCCCGGGACAGCGGTACCAACAAGAGACCCAGTACTTC. Translating gives CASSLGPGQRYQQETQYF. V usage is TRBV28 and J usage is TRBJ2-5; 7 nucleotides match TRBD1. Trimming cost V 2 bases and J 2 bases; bases outside gene matches: 14. Germline assignment: CDR1 MDHEN and CDR2 SYDVKM. The CDR3 is 18 amino acids.

This clonotype was detected ten times or more. V usage is TRBV7-8 and J usage is TRBJ2-1; 13 positions agree with TRBD2. The CDR3 is 19 amino acids. The V and J ends lost 0 bases and 4 bases, in that order; junction bases with no gene match: 9. Germline CDR1 SGHVS, CDR2 FQNEAQ. The CDR3 reads CASSLALPTSGRGYNEQFF. CDR3 bases: TGTGCCAGCAGCTTAGCGTTGCCCACTAGCGGGAGGGGGTACAATGAGCAGTTCTTC.

This clonotype occurred a few times. The gene calls are TRBV2 and TRBJ2-3; 8 positions agree with TRBD1. Germline CDR1 reads SNHLY; CDR2 reads FYNNEI. With 1 base clipped from V and 0 bases from J, the junction kept 0 bases outside the gene matches. This CDR3 spans 15 amino acids. The CDR3 loop reads CASSEGTGSTDTQYF. In DNA, the CDR3 is TGTGCCAGCAGTGAAGGGACAGGGAGCACAGATACGCAGTATTTT.

The chain links TRBV7-6 to TRBJ2-3, with unresolved D. The germline V gene has CDR1 SGHVS and CDR2 FNYEAQ. V was cut by 2 bases and J by 2 bases, with 14 bases left in between. The CDR3 covers 16 residues. For the CDR3, the DNA is TGTGCCAGCAGCTTAACTCGGACCGCCCACACAGATACGCAGTATTTT. This codes for CASSLTRTAHTDTQYF.

The table lists this clonotype with many counts. J is TRBJ2-3 and V is TRBV14; TRBD1 might be the D (5 bases). V was trimmed by 0 bases and J by 3 bases, leaving 10 bases between them. The germline V gene has CDR1 SGHDN and CDR2 FVKESK. The CDR3 runs 15 residues. This CDR3 is CASSQEGHYTDTQYF. The CDR3 DNA reads as TGTGCCAGCAGCCAAGAAGGACACTATACAGATACGCAGTATTTT.